The entry below gives a single T cell receptor beta chain sequence along with its context. As yet, its antigen is unknown. Patients aged 18 to 65 with hyperthyroidism were newly diagnosed, with duration under 2 months. PBMCs were collected from a roughly 10 ml volume of fresh peripheral blood. The data stem from a study of T cells in Graves' hyperthyroidism and ophthalmopathy. The CDR3 is 15 residues long. Trimming stripped 1 base from V and 2 bases from J, with 10 bases between. Germline loops: CDR1 MGHRA, CDR2 YSYEKL. Amplification of TCR beta CDR3 regions was performed using RNA transcripts as template. When the TCR CDR3 underwent first-round RT-PCR, the HTBI primer set was used. MiXCR was run by TCRdb on the multiplex PCR reads, yielding one entry per CDR3 protein. The sample includes around 700,000 distinct CDR3 sequences, around a sixth of them seen just once. Study results and caveats: In simple terms, a model built on 13 V-J features told ophthalmopathy apart from stable hyperthyroidism. The blood repertoire included most of the expanded thyroid clonotypes above 0.001.

Sequenced: blood. The chain has TRBV4-1 and TRBJ2-3; no definite D call. The sequence came from a woman aged 45 to 65 with Graves' hyperthyroidism that later progressed to Graves' ophthalmopathy. The CDR3 coding sequence is TGCGCCAGCAGCCAAGTGCCGGGTTCCACAGATACGCAGTATTTT. It specifies CASSQVPGSTDTQYF.